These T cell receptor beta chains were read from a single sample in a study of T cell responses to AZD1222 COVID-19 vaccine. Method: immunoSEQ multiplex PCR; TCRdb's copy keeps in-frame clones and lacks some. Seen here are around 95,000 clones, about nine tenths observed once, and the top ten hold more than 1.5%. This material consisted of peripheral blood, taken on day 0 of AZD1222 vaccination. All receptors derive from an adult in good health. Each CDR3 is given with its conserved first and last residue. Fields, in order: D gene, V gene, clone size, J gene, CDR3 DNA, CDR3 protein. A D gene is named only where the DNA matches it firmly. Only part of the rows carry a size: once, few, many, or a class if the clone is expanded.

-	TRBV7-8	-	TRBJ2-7	TGTGCCAGCAGCTTTTCCCCGTCCTACGAGCAGTACTTC	CASSFSPSYEQYF
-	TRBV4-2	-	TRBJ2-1	TGTGCCAGCAGCCAAGATAGGGCAGGGAGGACCAATGAGCAGTTCTTC	CASSQDRAGRTNEQFF
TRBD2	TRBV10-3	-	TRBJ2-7	TGTGCCATCAGTGAGCCTACTAGCGGGAGGGCCAGGTACGAGCAGTACTTC	CAISEPTSGRARYEQYF
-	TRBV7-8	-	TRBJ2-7	TGTGCCAGCAGCCCCAACCCCTACGAGCAGTACTTC	CASSPNPYEQYF
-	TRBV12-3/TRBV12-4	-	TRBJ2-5	TGTGCCAGCAGTTTAGGGACGAGAGAGACCCAGTACTTC	CASSLGTRETQYF
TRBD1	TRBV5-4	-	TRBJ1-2	TGTGCCAGCAGATCGACAGGGGGGGTCTATGGCTACACCTTC	CASRSTGGVYGYTF
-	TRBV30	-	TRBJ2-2	TGTGCCTGGTGCACGGGCCCGAACACCGGGGAGCTGTTTTTT	CAWCTGPNTGELFF
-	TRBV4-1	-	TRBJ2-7	TGCGCCAGCAGCCGTTCAAGAAGTTCGGACGAGCAGTACTTC	CASSRSRSSDEQYF
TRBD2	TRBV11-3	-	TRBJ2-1	TGTGCCAGCAGCTTAAAAGCGGGAGGTTACAATGAGCAGTTCTTC	CASSLKAGGYNEQFF
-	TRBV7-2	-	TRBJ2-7	TGTGCCAGCAGCTTAGTGGGGAGCGGAACCTACGAGCAGTACTTC	CASSLVGSGTYEQYF
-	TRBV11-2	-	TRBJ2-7	TGTGCCAGCAGTCCGATACCGGCCTACGAGCAGTACTTC	CASSPIPAYEQYF
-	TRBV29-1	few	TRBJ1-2	TGCAGCGTGAGGAGGGGGGCAGGGGAGGTTGGCTACACCTTC	CSVRRGAGEVGYTF
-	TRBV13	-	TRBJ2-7	TGTGCCAGCATTAGGGTGGCGGGCGAGCAGTACTTC	CASIRVAGEQYF
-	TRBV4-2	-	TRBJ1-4	TGTGCCAGCAGCCATGACCACGGTGAGGAAAAACTGTTTTTT	CASSHDHGEEKLFF
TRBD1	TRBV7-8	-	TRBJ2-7	TGTGCCAGCAGCTCAGACTGGACAGGGGAGCAGTACTTC	CASSSDWTGEQYF
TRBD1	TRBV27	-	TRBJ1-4	TGTGCCAGCAGTTTTTCTAGGGGGCGGGAAAAACTGTTTTTT	CASSFSRGREKLFF
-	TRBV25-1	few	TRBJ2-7	TGTGCCAGCGGCGAGCCACTCTACGAGCAGTACTTC	CASGEPLYEQYF
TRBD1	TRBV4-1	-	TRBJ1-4	TGCGCCAGCAGCCAAGGGGACAGGGATAATGAAAAACTGTTTTTT	CASSQGDRDNEKLFF
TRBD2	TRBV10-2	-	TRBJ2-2	TGCGCCAGCAGGACATTAGCGGGACGGAACCAAAGCGGGGAGCTGTTTTTT	CASRTLAGRNQSGELFF
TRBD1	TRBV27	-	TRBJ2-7	TGTGCCAGCAGTTTGAGGACAGGGGCCTACGAGCAGTACTTC	CASSLRTGAYEQYF
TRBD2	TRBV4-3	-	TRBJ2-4	TGCGCCAGCAGCCAGTGGGCTAGCGGGAGGGCCAAAGGGGACATTCAGTACTTC	CASSQWASGRAKGDIQYF
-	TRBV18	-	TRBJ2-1	TGTGCCAGCTCACGTCGGGACTCCGGGTACAATGAGCAGTTCTTC	CASSRRDSGYNEQFF